This T cell receptor (beta chain) derives from a study of T cell changes during pregnancy in multiple sclerosis. Sequencing was performed with immunoSEQ multiplex PCR; in TCRdb, only in-frame clones are kept and a portion is missing. The sample has 35,000 or so clones, approximately 93% seen once. The CDR3 spans 16 residues. The V gene lost 0 bases and the J gene lost 4 bases, with 16 bases spanning the gap. CDR1 is SGHTA, CDR2 FQGTGA, per germline. This chain uses TRBV7-3 with TRBJ2-7; TRBD1 might be the D (6 bases). The sample here was CD4+ T cells from peripheral blood mononuclear cells, taken in the first trimester of pregnancy. The sequence was obtained from a female donor with multiple sclerosis, enrolled in a pregnancy study. CDR3 protein: CASSLTSRTDMYEQYF. Here the CDR3 DNA reads TGTGCCAGCAGCTTAACGTCCCGGACAGACATGTACGAGCAGTACTTC.